These 14 T cell receptor beta chains were sequenced from one sample in a study of OX40 agonist ivuxolimab in advanced cancers. Method: immunoSEQ multiplex PCR; TCRdb's copy keeps in-frame clones and lacks some. The repertoire holds tens of thousands of clones, with 80% to 85% as singletons. Here the sequenced sample was CD4+ or CD8+ T cells sorted from blood, taken in a trial of the OX40 agonist ivuxolimab. The receptor set was obtained from an adult with an advanced solid tumor such as melanoma, head and neck, liver or kidney cancer.

The chain links TRBV18 to TRBJ2-7; D is possibly TRBD1 or TRBD2 (6 bases each). Trimming shortened V by 2 bases and J by 6 bases, and 14 bases separated the two germline ends. The CDR3 is 14 amino acids. CDR1 and CDR2 from the germline V gene are KGHSH and LQKENI. The CDR3 region is CASSPTPGAGEQYF. The CDR3 nucleotides read TGTGCCAGCTCACCAACCCCGGGGGCGGGCGAGCAGTACTTC.

The gene calls are TRBV19 and TRBJ1-5, with a tentative D call TRBD1 (5 bases). The CDR3 is 14 residues long. V shed 7 bases and J shed 1 base, with 11 bases lying between them. CDR1 is LNHDA, CDR2 SQIVND, per germline (reference sequence). The chain's CDR3 is CASKGGASNQPQHF. As DNA, the CDR3 is TGTGCCAGTAAGGGAGGGGCGAGCAATCAGCCCCAGCATTTT.

The V call is TRBV19, the J call TRBJ1-5, with D unresolved. The germline V gene encodes CDR1 LNHDA and CDR2 SQIVND (reference sequence). The CDR3 runs to 12 residues. Trimming stripped 6 bases from V and 10 bases from J, with 13 bases between. CDR3 sequence reads: CASRIGLGPQHF. The CDR3 DNA reads TGTGCCAGTAGGATCGGTTTGGGCCCCCAGCATTTT.

J is TRBJ1-4 and V is TRBV4-1; 8 nucleotides line up with TRBD1. The CDR3 covers 16 residues. V shed 0 bases and J 12 bases; nucleotides not matched to a gene: 12. From germline, CDR1 is MGHRA and CDR2 YSYEKL. The CDR3 nucleotides are TGCGCCAGCAGCCAAGAACCTCAGGGGGCGCGGGGGGAACTGTTTTTT. It translates to CASSQEPQGARGELFF.

The chain has TRBV2 and TRBJ2-2; D is perhaps TRBD1 (5 bases). The CDR3 totals 16 residues. Germline loops: CDR1 SNHLY, CDR2 FYNNEI. Deletions cut 2 bases from V and 0 bases from J, with 10 bases between. Here the CDR3 reads CASSEWAGSNTGELFF. DNA for the CDR3: TGTGCCAGCAGTGAATGGGCAGGGTCGAACACCGGGGAGCTGTTTTTT.

The V call is TRBV7-3, the J call TRBJ2-4; D is unclear. V was cut by 5 bases and J by 0 bases, with 11 bases left in between. Germline lookup yields CDR1 SGHTA and CDR2 FQGTGA. There are 15 residues in the CDR3. Here the CDR3 reads CASSPPTLAKNIQYF. CDR3 sequence (DNA): TGTGCCAGCAGCCCCCCTACGCTAGCCAAAAACATTCAGTACTTC.

The CDR3 region is CASSLAQGLAGGLETQYF. The CDR3 bases are TGTGCCAGCAGCTTAGCGCAGGGACTAGCGGGAGGTTTGGAGACCCAGTACTTC. The chain employs TRBV7-6 and TRBJ2-5; 15 bases map to TRBD2. The trim removed 0 bases at V and 5 bases at J, leaving 7 bases unmatched. CDR1 and CDR2 from the germline V gene are SGHVS and FNYEAQ. The CDR3 consists of 18 residues.

The chain links TRBV11-2 to TRBJ2-5; 8 bases are a match to TRBD2. Judging by the DNA end, TRBJ2-7 fits better; the J call may be wrong. Germline V CDR1 and CDR2: SGHAT, FQNNGV. This CDR3 has 17 residues. The CDR3, as DNA: TGTGCCAGCAGCCAAGGCCTTTTGATCGCGGGAGGTTACGAGCAGTACTTC. Encoded protein: CASSQGLLIAGGYEQYF.

This chain uses TRBV28 with TRBJ2-5; 7 nucleotides match TRBD2. The end of the DNA aligns better with TRBJ2-7, so the J call may be wrong. CDR1 and CDR2 from the germline V gene are MDHEN and SYDVKM. The length of the CDR3 is 14 residues. CDR3 coding DNA: TGTGCCAGCAGTTGGCTCGGACTAGTACGCGAGCAGTACTTC. Its translation: CASSWLGLVREQYF.

The chain carries TRBV6-5 and TRBJ1-2; 7 bases are a match to TRBD1. The CDR3 is 14 amino acids. V shed 6 bases and J 4 bases; nucleotides not matched to a gene: 8. The germline V gene encodes CDR1 MNHEY and CDR2 SVGAGI. CDR3 sequence: CASRPPTGTYGYTF. The CDR3, as DNA: TGTGCCAGCAGACCACCGACAGGGACCTATGGCTACACCTTC.

The genes are TRBV5-1 and TRBJ2-7; 8 positions agree with TRBD1. V gave up 7 bases and J gave up 3 bases; unmatched junction bases: 3. Germline-derived CDR1 and CDR2 are SGHRS and YFSETQ. The CDR3 is made up of 12 amino acids. The CDR3 loop is CASGDRGYEQYF. The CDR3, as DNA: TGCGCCAGCGGCGACAGGGGCTACGAGCAGTACTTC.

The chain links TRBV6-5 to TRBJ2-7, with TRBD2 identical over 8 bases. Trimming took 6 bases from V and 1 from J; bases not matched to a gene: 8. Germline-derived CDR1 and CDR2 are MNHEY and SVGAGI. This CDR3 contains 15 residues. The CDR3 region is CASSRSGSSSYEQYF. The CDR3 DNA is TGTGCCAGCAGCCGAAGCGGGAGTAGTTCCTACGAGCAGTACTTC.

The J gene is TRBJ1-6, the V gene TRBV27; D remains unclear. This CDR3 comprises 17 residues. Germline CDR1 and CDR2: MNHEY and SMNVEV (reference sequence). Trimming took 4 bases from V and 0 from J, leaving 13 bases between them. The CDR3 here is CASSSLAASSYNSPLHF. The CDR3 bases are TGTGCCAGCAGTTCTCTTGCGGCGAGCTCCTATAATTCACCCCTCCACTTT.

This rearrangement joins TRBV30 to TRBJ1-5; 7 bases map to TRBD1. The germline gives CDR1 GTSNPN, CDR2 SVGIG (reference sequence). The length of the CDR3 is 13 residues. After removal of 5 bases from V and 4 bases from J, the junction contained 5 bases not matched to a gene. This CDR3 is CAWGGDSNQPQHF. In nucleotides, the CDR3 is TGTGCCTGGGGGGGGGACAGTAATCAGCCCCAGCATTTT. Combining the CDR3 with reference TRBV30 and TRBJ1-5 gives the whole variable domain SQTIHQWPATLVQPVGSPLSLECTVEGTSNPNLYWYRQAAGRGLQLLFYSVGIGQISSEVPQNLSASRPQDRQFILSSKKLLLSDSGFYLCAWGGDSNQPQHFGDGTRLSIL.